The clone carrying this T cell receptor beta chain was found many times. The antigen is not known. Trimming stripped 1 base from V and 2 bases from J, with 12 bases between. The CDR3 consists of 14 residues. Germline V lookup: CDR1 DFQATT, CDR2 SNEGSKA (reference sequence). This entry belongs to a study of T-cell reconstitution after alpha-beta-depleted transplantation in children. Study-wide points: A year had passed since transplant, and T-cell counts and diversity by then came mostly from newly produced T cells.

Molecular barcoding with unique molecular identifiers was used for the TCRbeta library. From the PCR reads, TCRdb called clonotypes with MiXCR, one entry per CDR3 protein. The sample lists about 460,000 distinct CDR3 sequences, under 12% occurring once. The rearrangement links TRBV20-1 to TRBJ2-7; the D gene is possibly TRBD1 (5 bases). The receptor comes from a child aged 2-15 years with inherited bone marrow failure, due to receive a stem cell transplant. The specimen comprised PBMCs, sampled before TCRalphabeta/CD19-depleted stem cell transplant. CDR3 coding DNA: TGCAGTGCTAGAGCCCTCGACAGTACCTACGAGCAGTACTTC. This encodes CSARALDSTYEQYF.